Below are 23 T cell receptor beta chains sequenced from a single sample in a study of cytomegalovirus exposure and HLA in healthy donors. The PCR had 60 Vbeta and 13 Jbeta primers. Clones were read by immunoSEQ multiplex PCR, and TCRdb kept only the in-frame ones, dropping some. The sample includes about 160,000 clones, 75% to 90% seen only once; the top ten take approximately 1.5%. Source material: PBMCs. The receptors stem from a woman aged 18-29 years in good health and CMV-seronegative.

In DNA, the CDR3 is TGTGCCAGCAGTTTAGTGGGGGGTCTCACCGGGGAGCTGTTTTTT. Protein sequence: CASSLVGGLTGELFF. The chain combines TRBV27 with TRBJ2-2, with TRBD2 as a possible D gene (6 bases). This CDR3 spans 15 amino acids. CDR1 is MNHEY and CDR2 is SMNVEV in the germline V gene (reference sequence). V lost 2 bases and J 4 bases, leaving 11 bases between the germline ends.

This chain joins TRBV10-3 and TRBJ1-4, with D unresolved. CDR1 and CDR2 from the germline V gene are ENHRY and SYGVKD. Trimming shortened V by 0 bases and J by 8 bases, and 10 bases separated the two germline ends. The CDR3 has 14 residues. CDR3 in amino acids: CAISESSGREKLFF. CDR3 DNA: TGTGCCATCAGTGAGTCCAGCGGCCGAGAAAAACTGTTTTTT.

This clone was seen a few times. The chain is built from TRBV5-1 and TRBJ2-7, with D maybe TRBD1 (5 bases). Germline V gene sequence: CDR1 SGHRS, CDR2 YFSETQ. Trimming removed 1 base at V and 5 bases at J, with 13 bases between. This CDR3 contains 14 residues. CDR3 protein: CASSLHRPEDEQYF. For the CDR3, the DNA is TGCGCCAGCAGCTTGCACAGGCCCGAGGACGAGCAGTACTTC.

This clone has only a few counts. The chain couples TRBV6-4 to TRBJ1-2; 12 bases are a match to TRBD1. This CDR3 has 18 residues. J was trimmed by 5 bases and V by 0 bases; bases with no gene match: 10. The germline gives CDR1 MRHNA, CDR2 SNTAGT. CDR3 sequence reads: CASSDSTGTGGPPYGYTF. Here the CDR3 DNA reads TGTGCCAGCAGTGACTCTACAGGGACAGGGGGCCCCCCTTATGGCTACACCTTC.

Points on this clone: At one boundary the junction diverges from the germline segment, which might be a read error. J is TRBJ2-2 and V is TRBV25-1, with a weak D call TRBD2 (6 bases). The length of the CDR3 is 14 residues. The V gene's germline CDR1 is MGHDK and CDR2 SYGVNS. CDR3 region: CATLPRGYHRGAVF. DNA for the CDR3: TGTGCCACCTTACCTCGGGGGTATCACCGGGGAGCTGTTTTT.

This clone is a singleton in its sample. The chain recombines TRBV19 with TRBJ2-5; D possibly corresponds to TRBD2 (7 bases). V shed 1 base and J shed 5 bases, with 11 bases lying between them. This CDR3 has 14 amino acids. Germline loops: CDR1 LNHDA, CDR2 SQIVND (reference sequence). The CDR3 here is CASSIVGGLETQYF. The CDR3 bases are TGTGCCAGTAGTATAGTGGGGGGGCTGGAGACCCAGTACTTC.

V is TRBV28 and J is TRBJ2-5, with TRBD1 matching 8 bases. The DNA end is a closer match to TRBJ2-7, so the J assignment may be wrong. This CDR3 is 15 amino acids long. Germline assignment: CDR1 MDHEN and CDR2 SYDVKM. As DNA, the CDR3 is TGTGCCAGCAGCGAATCCGGGACAGGTTCCTACGAGCAGTACTTC. This translates into CASSESGTGSYEQYF.

V gene TRBV7-8 combines with J gene TRBJ1-1; a weak D match, TRBD1 (5 bases). From germline, CDR1 is SGHVS and CDR2 FQNEAQ. V was trimmed by 1 base and J by 1 base, leaving 13 bases between them. The length of the CDR3 is 16 residues. CDR3 in amino acids: CASSLGHTTGNTEAFF. CDR3 DNA: TGTGCCAGCAGCTTAGGTCATACCACAGGGAACACTGAAGCTTTCTTT.

This chain links TRBV19 with TRBJ1-1; 8 positions agree with TRBD1. In germline, CDR1 is LNHDA, CDR2 SQIVND (reference sequence). Trimming at V came to 5 bases and at J to 7 bases, leaving 6 bases not matched to a gene. CDR3 length: 13 residues. The CDR3 sequence is CASSETGAGEAFF. The CDR3 region has the DNA TGTGCCAGTAGTGAGACAGGGGCGGGTGAAGCTTTCTTT.

This chain joins TRBV7-2 and TRBJ2-2; 10 bases align to TRBD2. CDR3 length equals 18 residues. Trimming took 5 bases from V and 0 from J; bases not matched to a gene: 9. In germline, CDR1 is SGHTA, CDR2 FQGNSA. This CDR3 reads CASSPTAAGGPNTGELFF. CDR3 in DNA: TGTGCCAGCAGCCCCACGGCAGCGGGGGGGCCGAACACCGGGGAGCTGTTTTTT.

The rearrangement uses TRBV2 and TRBJ1-4; 7 nucleotides align to TRBD1. Trimming removed 5 bases from V and 5 bases from J; junction bases left unmatched: 5. The CDR3 length is 14 residues. Germline V gene data show CDR1 as SNHLY and CDR2 as FYNNEI. CDR3 residues: CASSLDRVNEKLFF. The CDR3 DNA is TGTGCCAGCAGTTTAGACAGGGTGAATGAAAAACTGTTTTTT.

There are a few counts of this clone. This chain uses TRBV7-9 with TRBJ1-1; TRBD1 aligns across 8 bases. Germline CDR1 is SEHNR and CDR2 is FQNEAQ (reference sequence). The CDR3 extends over 15 amino acids. J gave up 4 bases and V 4 bases, and 8 bases lay outside the gene matches. The CDR3 here is CASSSGQGLGTEAFF. The DNA for the CDR3 is TGTGCCAGCAGCTCCGGACAGGGTTTGGGCACTGAAGCTTTCTTT.

V and J are TRBV7-9 and TRBJ2-1; no reliable D call. The V and J ends lost 11 bases and 0 bases respectively, with 14 bases between them. CDR3 length equals 14 residues. Germline values: CDR1 SEHNR, CDR2 FQNEAQ (reference sequence). CDR3 DNA sequence: TGTGCCGCAGACCTAGTCTACTCCTACAATGAGCAGTTCTTC. Translated, it gives CAADLVYSYNEQFF.

The V gene is TRBV10-3, the J gene TRBJ2-3, with 8 bases identical to TRBD1. In germline, CDR1 is ENHRY, CDR2 SYGVKD. This CDR3 spans 17 amino acids. Germline trimming cut 0 bases from V and 2 bases from J; bases unmatched to any gene: 7. The CDR3 loop reads CAISESQGALYTDTQYF. The CDR3 nucleotides read TGTGCCATCAGTGAGTCCCAGGGGGCCCTTTACACAGATACGCAGTATTTT.

This clone was observed once. The V gene is TRBV14, the J gene TRBJ1-6, with no clear D. Deletions cut 10 bases from V and 0 bases from J, with 10 bases between. Germline CDR1 and CDR2: SGHDN and FVKESK. CDR3 length: 14 residues. The CDR3 protein is CATRTVSYNSPLHF. For the CDR3, the DNA is TGTGCCACCAGAACGGTCTCCTATAATTCACCCCTCCACTTT.

This clone appeared a single time. The sample has other DNA sequences that encode this CDR3 too. Written as DNA, the CDR3 is TGCGCCAGCTCACCAGGACAGCCTTCTAACTATGGCTACACCTTC. This gives the protein CASSPGQPSNYGYTF. The rearrangement uses TRBV5-1 and TRBJ1-2, with D possibly being TRBD1 (6 bases). The CDR3 is 15 amino acids. The germline gives CDR1 SGHRS, CDR2 YFSETQ. V was shortened by 7 bases and J by 0 bases, with 16 bases between the two germline ends.

This chain joins TRBV6-5 and TRBJ2-7, with 9 bases matching TRBD1. The trim removed 2 bases at V and 6 bases at J, leaving 2 bases unmatched. This CDR3 is built from 13 residues. Per the germline V gene, CDR1 is MNHEY and CDR2 is SVGAGI. CDR3 DNA sequence: TGTGCCAGCAGTTACGGGACAGGGACCGAGCAGTACTTC. This gives the protein CASSYGTGTEQYF.

The chain links TRBV4-1 to TRBJ2-3; TRBD2 agrees at 8 bases. Unmatched junction bases numbered 8, after V lost 4 bases and J lost 2 bases. The germline gives CDR1 MGHRA, CDR2 YSYEKL. The CDR3 is 16 amino acids. CDR3 sequence (DNA): TGCGCCAGCAGCCCCGGGGGGGGGAGTTTCACAGATACGCAGTATTTT. Translated: CASSPGGGSFTDTQYF.

The chain joins TRBV12-5 to TRBJ1-5, with D uncertain. The CDR3 loop spans 18 amino acids. Germline loops: CDR1 LGHNT, CDR2 FRNRAP. V was clipped by 6 bases and J by 6 bases, with 27 bases between them. The CDR3 sequence is CASGRSFMEGNSVQPQHF. CDR3 DNA: TGTGCTAGTGGCCGTTCCTTTATGGAGGGCAATTCGGTTCAGCCCCAGCATTTT.

J is TRBJ1-1 and V is TRBV27; a weak D match, TRBD1 (5 bases). There are 16 residues in the CDR3. Per the germline V gene, CDR1 is MNHEY and CDR2 is SMNVEV (reference sequence). V was trimmed by 2 bases and J by 1 base, leaving 14 bases between them. The CDR3 region has the DNA TGTGCCAGCAGTTTAGTCCCGGGAGGGGCGAACACTGAAGCTTTCTTT. Amino acids: CASSLVPGGANTEAFF.

This chain uses TRBV30 with TRBJ1-2; D remains unclear. The length of the CDR3 is 14 residues. Germline V gene sequence: CDR1 GTSNPN, CDR2 SVGIG (reference sequence). The V end lost 3 bases, the J end lost 7 bases, and 18 bases lay between the germline ends. This CDR3 reads CAWSPHGGSSGYTF. CDR3 DNA: TGTGCCTGGAGCCCCCATGGAGGGTCTAGTGGCTACACCTTC. The complete variable domain, with remaining parts taken from reference TRBV30 and TRBJ1-2, reads SQTIHQWPATLVQPVGSPLSLECTVEGTSNPNLYWYRQAAGRGLQLLFYSVGIGQISSEVPQNLSASRPQDRQFILSSKKLLLSDSGFYLCAWSPHGGSSGYTFGSGTRLTVV.

This clone appeared a few times. The chain links TRBV6-6 to TRBJ1-1, with a tentative D call TRBD1 (5 bases). The length of the CDR3 is 12 residues. Germline CDR1 is MNHNY and CDR2 is SVGAGI (reference sequence). Trimming took off 2 bases at V and 5 bases at J, with 6 bases between the two ends. CDR3 residues: CASSYGGTEAFF. The CDR3 nucleotides are TGTGCCAGCAGTTACGGGGGGACTGAAGCTTTCTTT.

This clone was seen a handful of times. The V and J genes are TRBV7-9 and TRBJ2-6; D is uncertain. Trimming stripped 2 bases from V and 1 base from J, with 3 bases between. Germline V gene sequence: CDR1 SEHNR, CDR2 FQNEAQ (reference sequence). This CDR3 region has 14 residues. This chain's CDR3 is CASSLSSGANVLTF. CDR3 sequence (DNA): TGTGCCAGCAGCTTATCGTCTGGGGCCAACGTCCTGACTTTC.